Listed below are T cell receptor beta chains from one sample, sequenced in a study of blood T cell repertoires in COVID-19. Assay: immunoSEQ multiplex PCR; the TCRdb copy retains only in-frame clones and omits some. The table lists under 150,000 clones, about nine tenths of them singletons, with under 3% in the top ten. Sequencing used peripheral blood. Every receptor here comes from a human donor in a cohort sampled during active COVID-19. Each CDR3 is given without its conserved first and last residue.

TRBV7-8	TRBJ1-2	ASSLTLPNYGYT
TRBV7-2	TRBJ2-2	ASSLIGGRYTGELF
TRBV28	TRBJ2-7	ASNGGSYEQY
TRBV5-1	TRBJ1-1	ASSPLGTGDREAF
TRBV7-2	TRBJ2-1	ASSPNSGPSYNEQF
TRBV6-5	TRBJ1-1	ASRTGLTMNTEAF
TRBV14	TRBJ1-1	ASSQDKGKRTEAF
TRBV7-2	TRBJ2-2	ASSLRRSGANTGELF
TRBV2	TRBJ2-1	ASSGGALAGGPGEQF
TRBV3-1/TRBV3-2	TRBJ1-6	ASSQDIQGWPPLH
TRBV19	TRBJ1-1	ASSPEDGWGLMNTEAF
TRBV9	TRBJ2-2	ASSVIGTDTGELF
TRBV18	TRBJ1-4	ASSPSGGTNEKLF
TRBV6-5	TRBJ2-3	ASSYSKEGAKDTQY
TRBV5-6	TRBJ1-1	ASSLMTGFTEAF
TRBV5-1	TRBJ2-5	ASSTSPEETQY
TRBV7-2	TRBJ2-2	ASTPRVQNTGELF
TRBV7-3	TRBJ1-1	ASSLMGGGRDTEAF
TRBV2	TRBJ1-2	ASSGGQGAKVYGYT
TRBV7-9	TRBJ1-3	ASSHRVADTIY
TRBV3-1/TRBV3-2	TRBJ1-1	ASSQSLNTEAF
TRBV28	TRBJ1-5	ASSLPSGFNQPQH
TRBV30	TRBJ2-2	AWSGPGATGELF
TRBV19	TRBJ2-1	ASSIGQGAHSYNEQF
TRBV5-1	TRBJ2-3	ASSWGASGPSDTQY
TRBV29-1	TRBJ2-1	SVERLAASNEQF
TRBV7-2	TRBJ1-2	ASSFSGDGYT
TRBV5-4	TRBJ2-5	ASSFLTGSQETQY
TRBV18	TRBJ1-1	ASSPGGKLNTEAF
TRBV7-3	TRBJ2-1	ASSQNAGVGYNEQF
TRBV19	TRBJ2-1	ASSTQQGYNEQF
TRBV5-6	TRBJ2-7	ASSLSRTSAYEQY